The clone carrying this TCR beta chain showed up many times. Its antigen is still unknown. Enrollment excluded any patients with other autoimmune diseases, uncontrolled infections, pregnancy or lactation. These data belong to a study of Graves' ophthalmopathy and Graves' hyperthyroidism. Amplified TCR beta CDR3 regions were obtained using RNA transcripts as template. The first-round RT-PCR employed HTBI primers together with the Qiagen OneStep RT-PCR kit. A multiplex PCR was then performed as the second round. MiXCR, applied by TCRdb to the multiplex PCR reads, yields one record per CDR3 protein. This sample has 900,000 to 1,200,000 distinct CDR3 sequences; about 35% occur once, and the top ten carry approximately 10%. Study results and caveats: This model predicted ophthalmopathy progression (sensitivity around 71%, specificity 72% to 85%).

The germline gives CDR1 SGHRS, CDR2 YFSETQ. V was cut by 5 bases and J by 4 bases, with 18 bases left in between. This CDR3 has 15 amino acids. The sequencing input was peripheral blood or thyroid tissue (not recorded which). This TCR was recovered from an adult man with Graves' hyperthyroidism. This chain uses TRBV5-1 with TRBJ1-1, with D possibly matching TRBD1 (6 bases). In nucleotides, the CDR3 is TGCGCCAGCAGGCCTCTGAGAGAGGGGGGCACTGAAGCTTTCTTT. This codes for CASRPLREGGTEAFF.